This is a list of T cell receptor beta chains from one sample in a study of cytomegalovirus exposure and HLA in healthy donors. The protocol was immunoSEQ multiplex PCR, while the TCRdb copy is restricted to in-frame clones and leaves out a portion. The sample holds around 190,000 clones, around 86% seen once. Sequencing was carried out using PBMCs. Receptor source: a man aged 30 to 45 in good health and CMV-seropositive. Both conserved end residues are part of each CDR3. Rows give clone size only sometimes, using once, few, many, or a class for an expanded clone.

size	V	J	CDR3
-	TRBV5-6	TRBJ2-3	CASSLDGLAGRTDTQYF
-	TRBV7-8	TRBJ1-3	CASSRGQRNTIYF
-	TRBV6-5	TRBJ2-7	CASSYGTSGTYEQYF
-	TRBV7-2	TRBJ2-5	CASSGTSGDRRETQYF
-	TRBV2	TRBJ1-5	CASTRRGGFQPQHF
-	TRBV28	TRBJ1-2	CASSLESVVWGGYTF
-	TRBV30	TRBJ1-1	CAWSVPSRGGTEAFF
few	TRBV5-3	TRBJ2-7	CARSLVDSYEQYF
-	TRBV15	TRBJ2-1	CATRPGTATSGSTYNEQFF
-	TRBV27	TRBJ2-7	CASSFRPQSYEQYF
-	TRBV30	TRBJ2-1	CAWSGGFNEQFF
-	TRBV5-4	TRBJ2-3	CASSLLRGGDTQYF
-	TRBV5-6	TRBJ2-1	CASSFPGTPGRQFF
few	TRBV7-9	TRBJ2-7	CASSTWGETDEQYF
few	TRBV7-9	TRBJ2-7	CASSLQASGRTTPEQYF
-	TRBV4-1	TRBJ2-4	CASSQEGLTLAKNIQYF
few	TRBV2	TRBJ1-2	CASSADSVDYGYTF
few	TRBV28	TRBJ2-1	CASSPRGGDEQFF
-	TRBV11-2	TRBJ2-2	CASSPQGGNTGELFF
-	TRBV29-1	TRBJ1-4	CSARSLNEKLFF
-	TRBV5-1	TRBJ2-1	CASSRGDSYNEQFF
-	TRBV30	TRBJ1-4	CAWSVPGRNEKLFF
once	TRBV19	TRBJ1-6	CASTLERANSPLHF
-	TRBV18	TRBJ2-1	CASSQQGSREQFF
once	TRBV5-6	TRBJ2-1	CASNFLADYNEQFF
-	TRBV28	TRBJ2-5	CASSPGGAGGETQYF
-	TRBV29-1	TRBJ1-5	CSVAGTGGQPQHF
once	TRBV6-5	TRBJ1-1	CASSKGQGTTEAFF
few	TRBV7-2	TRBJ2-1	CASSSGNEQFF
-	TRBV6-1	TRBJ1-4	CASSARGTGNEKLFF
-	TRBV29-1	TRBJ2-7	CSVSGTSGPSSYEQYF
few	TRBV7-9	TRBJ2-7	CASSPITGGLRNEQYF
-	TRBV29-1	TRBJ2-2	CSVVLQAGELFF
-	TRBV2	TRBJ2-4	CASSGSRDRSNF
-	TRBV7-2	TRBJ1-5	CASSLRSNQPQHF
-	TRBV6-5	TRBJ2-7	CASSSPRTFDYEQYF
-	TRBV10-3	TRBJ2-6	CAIRDSSGANVLTF
once	TRBV7-6	TRBJ2-1	CASSLSDSSGTYEQFF
-	TRBV4-1	TRBJ1-2	CASSQEGGSYGYTF
-	TRBV27	TRBJ2-3	CASSLAGRTDTQYF
-	TRBV5-1	TRBJ2-7	CASSQLGQGNHEQYF
-	TRBV30	TRBJ2-7	CAWSGGLYEQYF
-	TRBV5-4	TRBJ1-3	CASSSEGPSSGNTIYF
-	TRBV19	TRBJ1-5	CASSIGGYSNQPQHF
-	TRBV4-1	TRBJ1-4	CASSQDGRGLDEKLFF
once	TRBV5-1	TRBJ1-4	CASSFTTGYNEKLFF
-	TRBV4-3	TRBJ1-3	CASSHSGSSGNTIYF
-	TRBV15	TRBJ2-3	CATSRGWRLGGPADTQYF
many	TRBV6-1	TRBJ2-1	CASSDMAQGSYNEQFF
-	TRBV29-1	TRBJ1-5	CSVAQGSYQPQHF